This is a list of T cell receptor beta chains from one sample in a study of T cells expressing NK-cell markers. TCRdb re-called the 5' RACE reads and gives one entry per CDR3 protein, without DNA. The sample table sets out about 180,000 distinct CDR3 sequences. The source material was blood T cells: a sorted CD56 or NKG2C T cell subset, CD4+ or CD8+ T cells, or bulk PBMC T cells (not recorded which). These receptor sequences come from a woman between 18 and 69 years old in good health. The CDR3 runs from the conserved cysteine through the conserved F or W.

j_call v_call cdr3_aa
TRBJ2-5 TRBV11-2 CASSTPRGRVGDQYF
TRBJ2-7 TRBV27 CASRKTPIYEQYF
TRBJ2-3 TRBV20-1 CSALRPMVPDTQYF
TRBJ2-1 TRBV5-1 CASSPGLAENNEQFF
TRBJ1-6 TRBV7-8 CASSFEGRNNSPLHF
TRBJ2-7 TRBV5-1 CASRSTGNGYEQYF
TRBJ2-3 TRBV9 CASSVYAGLGTDTQYF
TRBJ2-7 TRBV20-1 CSARPSGVSYEQYF
TRBJ2-1 TRBV7-2 CATSSGGYNEQFF
TRBJ1-1 TRBV11-2 CASSLFGANTEAFF
TRBJ2-1 TRBV28 CASSLVAGGFNEQFF
TRBJ2-1 TRBV5-1 CASSLVRESSGDYNEQFF
TRBJ2-1 TRBV7-9 CASSLRRTSTIDEQFF
TRBJ2-7 TRBV19 CASRREAGPSYEQYF
TRBJ2-7 TRBV20-1 CSARRSAGSYEQYF
TRBJ2-1 TRBV7-2 CASSLTKGGVVNEQFF